The 3 T cell receptor beta chains reported below all come from one sample, sequenced in a study of T cells in localized non-small cell lung cancer. Clones were read by immunoSEQ multiplex PCR, and TCRdb kept only the in-frame ones, dropping some. The sample yields about 31,000 clones, about 89% seen once. The material was peripheral blood, obtained before any cancer treatment. The receptors here all came from a woman between 35 and 70 years old with stage I lung adenocarcinoma.

The chain joins TRBV11-2 to TRBJ2-3; 8 bases are shared with TRBD2. V was pared by 5 bases and J by 4 bases, with 8 bases of the junction left unmatched. CDR3 length equals 15 residues. The germline V gene encodes CDR1 SGHAT and CDR2 FQNNGV. DNA for the CDR3: TGTGCCAGCAGCCGGCGGACTAGCTTGCCAGATACGCAGTATTTT. Translation: CASSRRTSLPDTQYF.

The J gene is TRBJ2-4, the V gene TRBV7-2; unclear D gene. The CDR3 totals 14 residues. The V end was cut by 5 bases, the J end by 1 base, with 9 bases between. Germline assignment: CDR1 SGHTA and CDR2 FQGNSA. CDR3 nucleotide sequence: TGTGCCAGCAGCCCCTTTCGCGCCAAAAACATTCAGTACTTC. It codes for CASSPFRAKNIQYF. Full variable domain (missing parts from reference TRBV7-2 and TRBJ2-4): GAGVSQSPSNKVTEKGKDVELRCDPISGHTALYWYRQSLGQGLEFLIYFQGNSAPDKSGLPSDRFSAERTGGSVSTLTIQRTQQEDSAVYLCASSPFRAKNIQYFGAGTRLSVL.

V usage is TRBV18 and J usage is TRBJ2-1; D is possibly TRBD1 (6 bases). V was clipped by 2 bases and J by 3 bases, with 11 bases between them. Germline CDR1 reads KGHSH; CDR2 reads LQKENI. This CDR3 is 15 amino acids long. The chain's CDR3 is CASSPAGVVYNEQFF. The CDR3 DNA follows: TGTGCCAGCTCACCAGCAGGGGTCGTCTACAATGAGCAGTTCTTC.